The 5 T cell receptor beta chains in this list originate from one sample, sequenced in a study of shared clonotypes between healthy human individuals. Measured with immunoSEQ multiplex PCR; TCRdb has only the in-frame clones, and not every one. The table includes approximately 510,000 clones, around 74% detected once. Input material: PBMCs. All receptors derive from a woman in her 40s in good health. Some clones in this sample may be carry-over from other donors' samples.

V usage is TRBV13 and J usage is TRBJ2-1, with a possible D match to TRBD2 (6 bases). Germline CDR1 and CDR2: PRHDT and FYEKMQ (reference sequence). The CDR3 length is 17 residues. V dropped 4 bases and J dropped 9 bases, with 25 bases sitting between them. The CDR3 region has the DNA TGTGCCAGCAGCTCAGACCGGGTCCTCAGGGTGGGGGGTGAGCAGTTCTTC. This codes for CASSSDRVLRVGGEQFF.

The chain combines TRBV6-5 with TRBJ2-1; 9 positions agree with TRBD1. The CDR3 contains 15 residues. Germline CDR1 is MNHEY and CDR2 is SVGAGI. The ends lost 6 bases at V and 6 bases at J; junction bases unmatched: 9. CDR3 in DNA: TGTGCCAGCAGACCGGTCGGGACAGGGTCCAATGAGCAGTTCTTC. Translating it yields CASRPVGTGSNEQFF.

Notes on this clone: Possible read error: a much larger clone is one base away. The genes are TRBV7-3 and TRBJ2-1; D not certain. Germline V gives CDR1 SGHTA, CDR2 FQGTGA. V was cut by 5 bases and J by 0 bases, with 5 bases left in between. The CDR3 loop spans 13 amino acids. For the CDR3, the DNA is TGTGCCAGCAGCGAGAACTCCTACAATGAGCAGTTCTTC. It encodes CASSENSYNEQFF.

On this clone: At the DNA level, this CDR3 is encoded by other sequences in the same sample as well. The chain has TRBV7-3 and TRBJ2-2; D could derive from TRBD1 or TRBD2 (6 bases each). Germline V gives CDR1 SGHTA, CDR2 FQGTGA. V dropped 3 bases and J dropped 2 bases, with 7 bases sitting between them. The CDR3 loop spans 14 amino acids. This CDR3 is CASSLGGNTGELFF. CDR3 DNA: TGTGCCAGCAGCTTGGGGGGCAACACCGGGGAGCTGTTTTTT.

The chain carries TRBV19 and TRBJ2-1; 12 positions match TRBD2. The germline gives CDR1 LNHDA, CDR2 SQIVND (reference sequence). The CDR3 runs to 18 residues. The J segment lost 9 bases and the V segment lost 6 bases, leaving 18 bases of the junction unmatched. CDR3 DNA: TGTGCCAGTAGCAACCCCAACAAAGCTAGCGGGAGGGAAGGTGAGCAGTTCTTC. Amino acids: CASSNPNKASGREGEQFF.